What follows are 9 T cell receptor beta chains derived from one specimen sequenced in a study of blood T cell repertoires in COVID-19. Clones were read by immunoSEQ multiplex PCR, and TCRdb kept only the in-frame ones, dropping some. The sample records about 200,000 clones, just under 90% being singletons. The sequencing input was peripheral blood. These TCRs come from a man aged 60-69 years who had recovered from COVID-19.

The gene calls are TRBV6-1 and TRBJ2-5; D unresolved. The V and J ends lost 3 bases and 5 bases respectively, with 10 bases between them. Looked up from germline, CDR1 is MNHNS and CDR2 is SASEGT. The CDR3 is 13 residues long. The CDR3 is CASSDRVRETQYF. The CDR3 coding sequence is TGTGCCAGCAGTGATCGGGTGAGGGAGACCCAGTACTTC.

The chain recombines TRBV4-3 with TRBJ1-5, with unresolved D. The germline V gene has CDR1 LGHNA and CDR2 YSLEER. Between the trimmed V and J ends, which lost 0 bases and 4 bases, there was a span of 4 bases. This CDR3 has 13 amino acids. The DNA for the CDR3 is TGCGCCAGCAGCCAAGATGCGAATCAGCCCCAGCATTTT. Translated: CASSQDANQPQHF.

The chain couples TRBV6-4 to TRBJ2-3, with 7 bases aligning to TRBD1. There are 13 residues in the CDR3. Germline V CDR1 and CDR2: MRHNA, SNTAGT. V shed 5 bases and J 4 bases; nucleotides not matched to a gene: 3. The CDR3 loop reads CASSITGADTQYF. The CDR3 DNA reads TGTGCCAGCAGTATTACAGGGGCAGATACGCAGTATTTT.

The chain couples TRBV9 to TRBJ2-5; TRBD1 is a possible D gene (7 bases). The CDR3 is 17 amino acids. Germline values: CDR1 SGDLS, CDR2 YYNGEE. V was shortened by 4 bases and J by 4 bases, with 23 bases between the two germline ends. The CDR3 sequence is CASSSLNARGRGETQYF. CDR3 bases: TGTGCCAGCAGCTCCCTCAACGCGAGGGGGCGGGGAGAGACCCAGTACTTC.

This clone was observed a few times. The chain carries TRBV18 and TRBJ2-1; TRBD2 matches 11 bases. CDR3 length: 17 amino acids. The junction had 3 bases not matched to a gene; V was cut back by 0 bases and J by 2 bases. Germline CDR1 reads KGHSH; CDR2 reads LQKENI. The CDR3 region is CASSPPLLAGAYNEQFF. The CDR3 coding sequence is TGTGCCAGCTCACCACCCCTACTAGCGGGGGCCTACAATGAGCAGTTCTTC.

This clone occurred once. The chain combines TRBV9 with TRBJ2-2; TRBD2 agrees at 10 bases. This CDR3 contains 16 residues. V lost 4 bases, J lost 0 bases, and 3 bases stayed unmatched. Germline V gene data show CDR1 as SGDLS and CDR2 as YYNGEE. The CDR3 region is CASSPTSGTNTGELFF. The CDR3 region has the DNA TGTGCCAGCAGCCCAACTAGCGGGACGAACACCGGGGAGCTGTTTTTT.

This sequence joins TRBV3-1 (or the pseudogene TRBV3-2) and TRBJ2-1; 7 positions agree with TRBD1. Germline V lookup: CDR1 LGHDT, CDR2 YNNKEL (reference sequence). The CDR3 spans 14 residues. Trimming cost V 4 bases and J 8 bases; bases outside gene matches: 8. CDR3 bases: TGTGCCAGCAGCCTATCGACAGGGATGCATGAGCAGTTCTTC. As protein: CASSLSTGMHEQFF.

The genes are TRBV28 and TRBJ1-5, with TRBD1 as a possible D gene (6 bases). CDR1 MDHEN and CDR2 SYDVKM come from the germline V gene. Trimming left V 7 bases short and J 11 bases short, with 24 bases between. This CDR3 is built from 15 residues. The CDR3 protein is CASTGGGANDRTQHF. CDR3 in DNA: TGTGCCAGCACTGGCGGGGGGGCGAATGATCGGACCCAGCATTTT. Drawing the rest from reference TRBV28 and TRBJ1-5, the complete variable domain is DVKVTQSSRYLVKRTGEKVFLECVQDMDHENMFWYRQDPGLGLRLIYFSYDVKMKEKGDIPEGYSVSREKKERFSLILESASTNQTSMYLCASTGGGANDRTQHFGDGTRLSIL.

The rearrangement joins TRBV3-1 (or the pseudogene TRBV3-2) to TRBJ2-1; 10 nucleotides agree with TRBD1. The V segment lost 5 bases and the J segment 7 bases; nucleotides outside the gene matches: 8. The germline V gene has CDR1 LGHDT and CDR2 YNNKEL (reference sequence). This CDR3 is built from 15 residues. CDR3 in amino acids: CASSGTGALWNEQFF. CDR3 DNA: TGTGCCAGCAGCGGGACAGGGGCCTTATGGAATGAGCAGTTCTTC.